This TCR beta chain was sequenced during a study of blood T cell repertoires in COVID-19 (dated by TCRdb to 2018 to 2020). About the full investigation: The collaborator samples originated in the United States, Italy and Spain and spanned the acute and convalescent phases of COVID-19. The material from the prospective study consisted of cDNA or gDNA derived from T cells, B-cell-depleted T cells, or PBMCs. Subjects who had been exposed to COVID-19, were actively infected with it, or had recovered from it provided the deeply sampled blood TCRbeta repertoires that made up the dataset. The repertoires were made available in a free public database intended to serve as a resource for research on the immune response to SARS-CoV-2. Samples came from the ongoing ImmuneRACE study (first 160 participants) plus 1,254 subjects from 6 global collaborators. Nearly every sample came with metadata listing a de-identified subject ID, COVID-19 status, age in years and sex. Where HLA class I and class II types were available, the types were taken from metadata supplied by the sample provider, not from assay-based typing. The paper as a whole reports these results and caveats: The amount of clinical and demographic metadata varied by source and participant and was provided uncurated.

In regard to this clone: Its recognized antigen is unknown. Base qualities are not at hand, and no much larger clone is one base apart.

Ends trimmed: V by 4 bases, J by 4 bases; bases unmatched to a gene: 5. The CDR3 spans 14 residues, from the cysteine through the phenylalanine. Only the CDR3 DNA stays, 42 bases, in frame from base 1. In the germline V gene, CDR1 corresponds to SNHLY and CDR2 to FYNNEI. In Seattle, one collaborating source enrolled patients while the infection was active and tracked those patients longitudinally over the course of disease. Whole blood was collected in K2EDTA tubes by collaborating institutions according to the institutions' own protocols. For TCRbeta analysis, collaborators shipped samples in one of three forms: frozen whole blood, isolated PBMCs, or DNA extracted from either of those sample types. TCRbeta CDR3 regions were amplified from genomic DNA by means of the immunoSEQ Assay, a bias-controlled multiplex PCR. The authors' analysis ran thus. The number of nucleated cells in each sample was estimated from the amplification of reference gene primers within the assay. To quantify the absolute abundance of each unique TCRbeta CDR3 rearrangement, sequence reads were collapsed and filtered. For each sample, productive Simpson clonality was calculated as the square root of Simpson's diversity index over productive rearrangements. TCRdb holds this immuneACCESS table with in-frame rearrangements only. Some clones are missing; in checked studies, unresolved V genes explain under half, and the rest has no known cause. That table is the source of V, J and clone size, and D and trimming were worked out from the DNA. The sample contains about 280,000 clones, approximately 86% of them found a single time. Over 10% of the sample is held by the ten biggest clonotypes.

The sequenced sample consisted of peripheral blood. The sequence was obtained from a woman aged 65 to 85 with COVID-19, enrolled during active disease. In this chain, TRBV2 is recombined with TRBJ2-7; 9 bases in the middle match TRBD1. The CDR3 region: CASSGPGTGYEQYF. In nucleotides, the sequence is TGTGCCAGCAGTGGTCCCGGGACAGGGTACGAGCAGTACTTC.